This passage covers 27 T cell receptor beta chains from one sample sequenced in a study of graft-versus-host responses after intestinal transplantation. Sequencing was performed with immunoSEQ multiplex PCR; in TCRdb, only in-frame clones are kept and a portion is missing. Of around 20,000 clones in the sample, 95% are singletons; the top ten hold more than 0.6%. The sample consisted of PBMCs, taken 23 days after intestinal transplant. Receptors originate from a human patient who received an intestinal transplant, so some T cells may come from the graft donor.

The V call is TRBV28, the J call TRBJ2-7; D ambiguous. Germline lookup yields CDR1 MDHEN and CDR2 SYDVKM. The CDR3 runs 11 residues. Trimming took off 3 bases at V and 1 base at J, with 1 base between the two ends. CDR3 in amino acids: CASSFSYEQYF. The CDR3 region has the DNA TGTGCCAGCAGTTTTTCCTACGAGCAGTACTTC.

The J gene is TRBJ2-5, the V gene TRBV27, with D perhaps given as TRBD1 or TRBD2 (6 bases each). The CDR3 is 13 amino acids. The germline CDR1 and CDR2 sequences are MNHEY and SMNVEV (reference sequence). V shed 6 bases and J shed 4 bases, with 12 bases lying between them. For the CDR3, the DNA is TGTGCCAGCAGGGGAGGAGGGGGAGAGACCCAGTACTTC. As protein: CASRGGGGETQYF.

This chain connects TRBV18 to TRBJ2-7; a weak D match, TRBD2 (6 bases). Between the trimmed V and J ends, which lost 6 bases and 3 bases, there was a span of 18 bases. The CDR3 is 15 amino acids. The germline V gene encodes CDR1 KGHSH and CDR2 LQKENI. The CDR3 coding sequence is TGTGCCAGCTCCCCGGGACTTTCCACCCTCTACGAGCAGTACTTC. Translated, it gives CASSPGLSTLYEQYF. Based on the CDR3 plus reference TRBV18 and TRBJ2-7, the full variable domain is NAGVMQNPRHLVRRRGQEARLRCSPMKGHSHVYWYRQLPEEGLKFMVYLQKENIIDESGMPKERFSAEFPKEGPSILRIQQVVRGDSAAYFCASSPGLSTLYEQYFGPGTRLTVT.

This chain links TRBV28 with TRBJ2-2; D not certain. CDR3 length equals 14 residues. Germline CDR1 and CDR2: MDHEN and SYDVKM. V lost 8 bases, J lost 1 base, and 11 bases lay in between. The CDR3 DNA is TGTGCCAGCTCGACGGCCTTGAACACCGGGGAGCTGTTTTTT. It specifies CASSTALNTGELFF. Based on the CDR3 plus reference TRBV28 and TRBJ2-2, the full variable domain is DVKVTQSSRYLVKRTGEKVFLECVQDMDHENMFWYRQDPGLGLRLIYFSYDVKMKEKGDIPEGYSVSREKKERFSLILESASTNQTSMYLCASSTALNTGELFFGEGSRLTVL.

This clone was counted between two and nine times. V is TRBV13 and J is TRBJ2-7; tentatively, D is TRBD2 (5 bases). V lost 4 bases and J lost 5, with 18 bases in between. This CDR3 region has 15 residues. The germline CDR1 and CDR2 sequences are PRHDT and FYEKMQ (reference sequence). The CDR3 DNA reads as TGTGCCAGCAGCTCGTCAGAGGGAAGGTCGGACGAGCAGTACTTC. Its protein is CASSSSEGRSDEQYF.

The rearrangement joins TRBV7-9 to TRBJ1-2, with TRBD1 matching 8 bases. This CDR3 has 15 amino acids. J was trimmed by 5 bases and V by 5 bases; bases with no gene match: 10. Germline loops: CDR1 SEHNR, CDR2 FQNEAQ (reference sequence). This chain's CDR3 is CASSTSGGAGYGYTF. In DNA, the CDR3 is TGTGCCAGCAGCACATCAGGGGGCGCAGGTTATGGCTACACCTTC.

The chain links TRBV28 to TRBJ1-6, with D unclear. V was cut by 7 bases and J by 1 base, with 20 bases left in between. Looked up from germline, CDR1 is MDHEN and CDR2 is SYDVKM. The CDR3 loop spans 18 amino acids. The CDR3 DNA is TGTGCCAGCAAGGACGCAGGTCCAGACTATTCCTATAATTCACCCCTCCACTTT. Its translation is CASKDAGPDYSYNSPLHF. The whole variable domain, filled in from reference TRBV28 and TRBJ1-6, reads DVKVTQSSRYLVKRTGEKVFLECVQDMDHENMFWYRQDPGLGLRLIYFSYDVKMKEKGDIPEGYSVSREKKERFSLILESASTNQTSMYLCASKDAGPDYSYNSPLHFGNGTRLTVT.

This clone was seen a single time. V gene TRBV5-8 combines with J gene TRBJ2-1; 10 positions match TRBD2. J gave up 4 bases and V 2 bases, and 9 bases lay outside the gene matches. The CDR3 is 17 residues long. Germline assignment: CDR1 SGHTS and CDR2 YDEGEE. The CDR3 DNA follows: TGTGCCAGCAGCTTCCCGAGTCTAGCGGGAGCTTACAATGAGCAGTTCTTC. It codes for CASSFPSLAGAYNEQFF.

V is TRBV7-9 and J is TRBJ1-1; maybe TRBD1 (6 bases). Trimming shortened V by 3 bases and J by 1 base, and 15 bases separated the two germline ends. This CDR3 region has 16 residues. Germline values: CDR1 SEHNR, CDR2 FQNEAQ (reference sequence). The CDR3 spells CASSFSQGGQNTEAFF. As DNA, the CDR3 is TGTGCCAGCAGCTTCTCACAGGGAGGGCAGAACACTGAAGCTTTCTTT.

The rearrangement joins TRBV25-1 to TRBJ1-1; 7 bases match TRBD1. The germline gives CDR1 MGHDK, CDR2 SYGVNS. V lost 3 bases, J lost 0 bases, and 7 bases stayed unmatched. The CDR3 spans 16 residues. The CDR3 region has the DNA TGTGCCAGCAGTGAGGGACAGACTAATATGAACACTGAAGCTTTCTTT. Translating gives CASSEGQTNMNTEAFF.

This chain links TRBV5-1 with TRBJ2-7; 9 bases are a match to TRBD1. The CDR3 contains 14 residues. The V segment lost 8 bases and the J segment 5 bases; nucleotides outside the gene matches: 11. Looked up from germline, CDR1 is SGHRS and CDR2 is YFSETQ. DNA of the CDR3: TGCGCCAGTAGCGAGGGACAGGGTTTCAACGAGCAGTACTTC. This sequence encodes CASSEGQGFNEQYF.

For the CDR3, the DNA is TGTGCCAGCTCACCCCCGGGGGTTAGCTATGGCTACACCTTC. Protein product: CASSPPGVSYGYTF. The chain has TRBV18 and TRBJ1-2; possibly TRBD1 for D (5 bases). Germline CDR1 and CDR2: KGHSH and LQKENI. V was trimmed by 3 bases and J by 4 bases, leaving 12 bases between them. The CDR3 totals 14 residues. Full variable domain (missing parts from reference TRBV18 and TRBJ1-2): NAGVMQNPRHLVRRRGQEARLRCSPMKGHSHVYWYRQLPEEGLKFMVYLQKENIIDESGMPKERFSAEFPKEGPSILRIQQVVRGDSAAYFCASSPPGVSYGYTFGSGTRLTVV.

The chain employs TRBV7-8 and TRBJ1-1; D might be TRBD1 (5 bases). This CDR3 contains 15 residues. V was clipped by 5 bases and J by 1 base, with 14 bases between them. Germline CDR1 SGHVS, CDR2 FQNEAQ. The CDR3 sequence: CASSTTRGENTEAFF. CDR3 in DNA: TGTGCCAGCAGCACAACGAGGGGCGAGAACACTGAAGCTTTCTTT.

The CDR3 coding sequence is TGTGCCAGCAGCCAACAGGGGTTGGGCGAGCAGTACTTC. Residues: CASSQQGLGEQYF. The V call is TRBV7-9, the J call TRBJ2-7; 7 positions match TRBD1. In germline, CDR1 is SEHNR, CDR2 FQNEAQ (reference sequence). The CDR3 length is 13 residues. The J segment lost 6 bases and the V segment lost 5 bases, leaving 7 bases of the junction unmatched.

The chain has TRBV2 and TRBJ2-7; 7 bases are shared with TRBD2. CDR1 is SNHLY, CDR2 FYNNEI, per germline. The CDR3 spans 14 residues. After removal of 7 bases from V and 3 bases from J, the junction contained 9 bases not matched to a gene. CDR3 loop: CASTYQGLDYEQYF. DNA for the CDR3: TGTGCCAGCACTTACCAAGGACTAGACTACGAGCAGTACTTC.

The chain's CDR3 is CASSLSERNEQFF. The CDR3 DNA reads as TGTGCCAGCAGTTTATCCGAGCGGAATGAGCAGTTCTTC. The gene calls are TRBV27 and TRBJ2-1, with D possibly being TRBD2 (5 bases). Germline CDR1 reads MNHEY; CDR2 reads SMNVEV (reference sequence). Trimming stripped 0 bases from V and 7 bases from J, with 7 bases between. This CDR3 region has 13 residues.

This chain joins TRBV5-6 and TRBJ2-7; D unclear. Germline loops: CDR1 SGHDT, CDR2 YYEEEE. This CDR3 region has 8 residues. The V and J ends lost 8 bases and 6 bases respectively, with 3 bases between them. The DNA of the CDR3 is TGTGCCAGTTCCGAGCAGTACTTC. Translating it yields CASSEQYF.

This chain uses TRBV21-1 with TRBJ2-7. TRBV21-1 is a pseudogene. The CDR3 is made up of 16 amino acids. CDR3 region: CASSKSLLHVLDEQYF. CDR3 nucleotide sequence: TGTGCCAGCAGTAAGTCACTGCTACACGTGTTAGACGAGCAGTACTTC.

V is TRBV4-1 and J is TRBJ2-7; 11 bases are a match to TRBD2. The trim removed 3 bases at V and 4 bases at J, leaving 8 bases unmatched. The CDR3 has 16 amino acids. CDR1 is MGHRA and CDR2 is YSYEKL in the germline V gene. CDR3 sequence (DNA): TGCGCCAGCAGCCAGTACCCGACTAGCGGGATGTACGAGCAGTACTTC. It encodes CASSQYPTSGMYEQYF.

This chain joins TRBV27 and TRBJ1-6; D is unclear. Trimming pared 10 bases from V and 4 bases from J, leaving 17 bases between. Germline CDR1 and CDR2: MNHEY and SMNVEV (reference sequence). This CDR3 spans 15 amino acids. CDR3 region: CATRGSFGYNSPLHF. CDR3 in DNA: TGTGCCACACGAGGGTCGTTCGGATATAATTCACCCCTCCACTTT.

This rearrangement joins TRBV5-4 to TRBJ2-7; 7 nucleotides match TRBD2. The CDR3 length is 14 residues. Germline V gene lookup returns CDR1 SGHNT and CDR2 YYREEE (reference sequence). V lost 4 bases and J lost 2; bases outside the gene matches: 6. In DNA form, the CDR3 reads TGTGCCAGCAGCCTGGCGGGAGATCCCTACGAGCAGTACTTC. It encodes CASSLAGDPYEQYF.

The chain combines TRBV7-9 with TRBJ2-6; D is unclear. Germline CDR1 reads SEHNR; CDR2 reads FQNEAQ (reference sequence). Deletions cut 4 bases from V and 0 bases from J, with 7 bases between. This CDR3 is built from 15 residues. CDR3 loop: CASSSPGSGANVLTF. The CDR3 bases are TGTGCCAGCAGCTCCCCAGGCTCTGGGGCCAACGTCCTGACTTTC.

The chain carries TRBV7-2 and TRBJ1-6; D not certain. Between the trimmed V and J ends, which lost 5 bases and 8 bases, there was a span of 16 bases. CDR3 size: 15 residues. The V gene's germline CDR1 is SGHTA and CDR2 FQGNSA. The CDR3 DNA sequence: TGTGCCAGCAGCGCCCGCATCACGGTGGATTCACCCCTCCACTTT. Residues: CASSARITVDSPLHF.

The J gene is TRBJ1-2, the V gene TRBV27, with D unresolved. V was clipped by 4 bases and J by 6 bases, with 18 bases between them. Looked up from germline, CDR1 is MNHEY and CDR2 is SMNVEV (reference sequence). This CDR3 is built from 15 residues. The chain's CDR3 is CASSSHLRVVDGYTF. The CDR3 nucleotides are TGTGCCAGCAGTTCACACCTACGGGTTGTAGATGGCTACACCTTC.

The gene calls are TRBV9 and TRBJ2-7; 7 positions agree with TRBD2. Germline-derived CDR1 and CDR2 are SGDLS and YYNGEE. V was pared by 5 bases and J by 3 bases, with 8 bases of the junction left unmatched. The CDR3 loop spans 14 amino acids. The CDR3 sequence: CASSGGGGIYEQYF. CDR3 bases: TGTGCCAGCAGTGGCGGGGGAGGGATCTACGAGCAGTACTTC.

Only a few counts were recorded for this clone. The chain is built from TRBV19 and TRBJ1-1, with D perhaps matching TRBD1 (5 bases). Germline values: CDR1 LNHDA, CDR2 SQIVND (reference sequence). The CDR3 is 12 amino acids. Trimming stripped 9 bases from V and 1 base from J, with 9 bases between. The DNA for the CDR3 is TGTGCCAGCCGGGGGGAGAACACTGAAGCTTTCTTT. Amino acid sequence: CASRGENTEAFF.

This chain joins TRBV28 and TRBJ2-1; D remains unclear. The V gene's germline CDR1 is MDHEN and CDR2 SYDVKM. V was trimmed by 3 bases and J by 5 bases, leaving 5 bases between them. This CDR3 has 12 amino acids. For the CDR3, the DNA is TGTGCCAGCAGTTTGGGCGACAATGAGCAGTTCTTC. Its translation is CASSLGDNEQFF. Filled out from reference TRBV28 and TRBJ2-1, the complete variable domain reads DVKVTQSSRYLVKRTGEKVFLECVQDMDHENMFWYRQDPGLGLRLIYFSYDVKMKEKGDIPEGYSVSREKKERFSLILESASTNQTSMYLCASSLGDNEQFFGPGTRLTVL.